What follows are 24 T cell receptor beta chains derived from one specimen sequenced in a study of tumor and adjacent non-tumor tissue in lung cancer. TCRbeta libraries were built with three rounds of nested PCR, modified from ARM-PCR. TCRdb recomputed calls from the multiplex PCR reads with MiXCR, one row per CDR3 protein. Among roughly 75,000 distinct CDR3 sequences listed, roughly 80% were seen once. The template was RNA from unsorted bulk tissue. Distant lung tissue was collected more than 3 cm away from the tumor edge. Source material: distant non-tumor lung tissue. These receptors were taken from a man between 60 and 70 years old with non-small cell lung cancer.

The chain has TRBV29-1 and TRBJ1-5; D is undetermined. Germline loops: CDR1 SQVTM, CDR2 ANQGSEA. CDR3 length equals 14 residues. V was clipped by 4 bases and J by 5 bases, with 15 bases between them. CDR3 DNA: TGCAGCGTTGTAGAAGGAGGGTGGGATCAGCCCCAGCATTTT. Its protein is CSVVEGGWDQPQHF.

As concerns this clonotype: Here the CDR3 omits its conserved ending phenylalanine or tryptophan, so a read error is the likely source. CDR3 loop: CSVRGQAASYNEQFL. The CDR3 nucleotides are TGCAGTGTTAGAGGGCAGGCAGCGTCCTACAATGAGCAGTTCTTA. The chain joins TRBV20-1 to TRBJ2-1; tentatively, D is TRBD2 (5 bases). The CDR3 runs to 15 residues. The germline CDR1 and CDR2 sequences are DFQATT and SNEGSKA (reference sequence).

This clonotype was observed at least ten times. This chain links TRBV6-5 with TRBJ1-1; D is uncertain. V was pared by 5 bases and J by 8 bases, with 15 bases between. CDR1 is MNHEY, CDR2 SVGAGI, per germline. CDR3 length: 13 amino acids. The CDR3 DNA follows: TGTGCCAGCAGTAGCATTAGTTCTCGGGAAGCTTTCTTT. This sequence encodes CASSSISSREAFF.

The V gene is TRBV5-1, the J gene TRBJ2-3; 8 bases map to TRBD1. V lost 7 bases, J lost 2 bases, and 9 bases stayed unmatched. CDR1 is SGHRS and CDR2 is YFSETQ in the germline V gene. The CDR3 has 15 amino acids. CDR3 DNA: TGCGCCAGCTCCTCGGGACAGGCAATCACAGATACGCAGTATTTT. Its translation: CASSSGQAITDTQYF.

As to this clonotype: This may stem from a read error, because a much larger clone lies one nucleotide away. The chain uses TRBV12-3 or TRBV12-4 and TRBJ2-7; D perhaps matches TRBD2 (5 bases). The CDR3 runs to 16 residues. In DNA, the CDR3 is TGTGCCAGCAGTTTAGGAGAGGGTACCCGACCGGTCCGGCTGACCTTC. This encodes CASSLGEGTRPVRLTF.

Of note for this clonotype: At one of its ends the junction is not consistent with the germline gene, which may arise from a read error. The genes are TRBV6-6 and TRBJ2-1, with 11 bases matching TRBD2. The CDR3 has 15 amino acids. Germline V gene lookup returns CDR1 MNHNY and CDR2 SVGAGI (reference sequence). The CDR3 bases are TGTGCCAGCAGCCAACTAGCGGGAGTACACAATGAGAAGTTCTTC. Its protein product is CASSQLAGVHNEKFF.

A word on this clonotype: No conserved phenylalanine or tryptophan is present at the end of the CDR3, so a read error is the likely explanation. The chain joins TRBV4-3 to TRBJ2-1; 10 bases line up with TRBD1. CDR1 and CDR2 from the germline V gene are LGHNA and YSLEER. The CDR3 length is 16 residues. The CDR3 DNA reads TGCGCCAACAGCCAAGAGCGGACAGGGGGCTACAATGAGCAGTTCCTC. Protein sequence: CANSQERTGGYNEQFL.

In this sample, this clonotype turned up once. At one boundary the junction diverges from the germline segment, which might be a read error. The V gene is TRBV11-2, the J gene TRBJ2-6, with 7 bases matching TRBD1. The CDR3 runs 19 residues. Germline V gene data show CDR1 as SGHAT and CDR2 as FQNNGV. Here the CDR3 reads CACGLVPKDRPSGANILTF. In DNA, the CDR3 is TGTGCCTGCGGCTTAGTTCCAAAGGACAGGCCCTCTGGGGCCAACATCCTGACTTTC.

V usage is TRBV6-2 or TRBV6-3 and J usage is TRBJ2-1, with TRBD2 matching over 8 bases. V shed 1 base and J 13 bases; nucleotides not matched to a gene: 15. Per germline, CDR1 MNHEY and CDR2 SVGEGT. This CDR3 is built from 16 residues. The CDR3, as DNA: TGTGCCAGCAGTTACTTGCTAGCGGGTCCTCTGAATGGACAGTTCTTC. Translated: CASSYLLAGPLNGQFF.

A word on this clonotype: In this CDR3 the conserved last residue, phenylalanine or tryptophan, is missing, so a read error is likely. The chain employs TRBV11-2 and TRBJ2-6; D possibly corresponds to TRBD1 (6 bases). The CDR3 extends over 19 amino acids. The germline V gene has CDR1 SGHAT and CDR2 FQNNGV. CDR3 amino acids: CASTLVPKDSPSGANVLTI. CDR3 DNA: TGTGCCAGCACCTTAGTTCCAAAGGACAGCCCCTCTGGGGCCAACGTCCTGACTATC.

Concerning this clonotype itself: This clone may be a read error of a much larger clone one base away. The chain has TRBV12-3 or TRBV12-4 and TRBJ1-5; D is undetermined. The CDR3 is 16 residues long. Between the trimmed V and J ends, which lost 3 bases and 2 bases, there was a span of 14 bases. The CDR3 DNA reads TGTGCCAGCAGTTTGATCCTCGGGGAGGGCAATCAGCCCCAGCATTTT. Its translation: CASSLILGEGNQPQHF.

This clonotype was seen just once. The conserved phenylalanine or tryptophan normally closing the CDR3 is absent here, so this likely arose from a read error. This chain connects TRBV29-1 to TRBJ1-1; D not certain. Germline-derived CDR1 and CDR2 are SQVTM and ANQGSEA. This CDR3 spans 12 amino acids. The CDR3 nucleotides read TGCAGTGCCCAAGAGGCGGAAACTGAAGCTTTCGTT. Translation: CSAQEAETEAFV.

As for this clonotype: A junction boundary mismatches the germline segment, possibly from a read error. The rearrangement uses TRBV11-1 and TRBJ2-1, with 7 bases identical to TRBD2. The CDR3 extends over 17 amino acids. Germline CDR1 SGHAT, CDR2 FQDESV (reference sequence). The CDR3, as DNA: TGTGCCACCAGCGAATCTTATAGCGGGTGGGCCTACAATGAGCAGTTCTTC. As protein: CATSESYSGWAYNEQFF.

Notes on this clonotype: A read error may produce the germline difference seen at one junction end. The chain recombines TRBV11-2 with TRBJ2-5, with unresolved D. CDR1 and CDR2 from the germline V gene are SGHAT and FQNNGV. The CDR3 runs 14 residues. The CDR3 region has the DNA TGTGCCAGCAGCCCTGGAGAGGTCCAAGAAACCCAGTACTTC. It is translated as CASSPGEVQETQYF.

Of note for this clonotype: One base away lies a much larger clone, so this may be a sequencing read error. The CDR3 carries no conserved terminal phenylalanine or tryptophan, so it likely arises from a read error. The chain recombines TRBV11-2 with TRBJ1-2, with D possibly matching TRBD1 (6 bases). V was pared by 5 bases and J by 4 bases, with 14 bases between. The CDR3 totals 14 residues. Germline V gene lookup returns CDR1 SGHAT and CDR2 FQNNGV. CDR3 region: CASSPIGGPYGYTY. The CDR3 DNA sequence: TGTGCCAGCAGCCCAATCGGGGGGCCCTATGGCTACACCTAC.

With respect to this clonotype: The junction and the germline gene differ at one end; a read error may be behind it. The chain recombines TRBV12-3 or TRBV12-4 with TRBJ1-2; no reliable D call. The CDR3 consists of 13 residues. The CDR3 spells CASRPRFGYGHSF. DNA of the CDR3: TGTGCCAGCCGACCACGATTTGGATATGGCCACAGCTTC.

The V and J genes are TRBV28 and TRBJ2-7; D not certain. This CDR3 spans 13 amino acids. Germline V gene lookup returns CDR1 MDHEN and CDR2 SYDVKM. V was pared by 9 bases and J by 10 bases, with 22 bases between. This CDR3 reads CASGFQEGLFQYF. Here the CDR3 DNA reads TGTGCCAGTGGCTTCCAGGAAGGGTTGTTTCAGTACTTC. Based on the CDR3 plus reference TRBV28 and TRBJ2-7, the full variable domain is DVKVTQSSRYLVKRTGEKVFLECVQDMDHENMFWYRQDPGLGLRLIYFSYDVKMKEKGDIPEGYSVSREKKERFSLILESASTNQTSMYLCASGFQEGLFQYFGPGTRLTVT.

In the case of this clonotype: Germline is not matched at one junction end, which may reflect a read error. V gene TRBV5-1 combines with J gene TRBJ2-5; D remains ambiguous. The CDR3 is 16 amino acids. Germline CDR1 SGHRS, CDR2 YFSETQ. The DNA for the CDR3 is TGCGCCGGCAGCCTGGCCGGTATAACGGCACAAGAGACCCAGTATTTC. Encoded protein: CAGSLAGITAQETQYF.

Points on this clonotype: This may stem from a read error, because a much larger clone lies one nucleotide away. The chain carries TRBV29-1 and TRBJ2-2; D might be TRBD1 (5 bases). With 4 bases removed from V and 8 bases from J, the gap between germline ends came to 17 bases. CDR3 length equals 14 residues. Germline V gives CDR1 SQVTM, CDR2 ANQGSEA. CDR3 in amino acids: CSVGDPTAGGELFF. The CDR3 DNA reads TGCAGCGTTGGAGATCCGACAGCCGGAGGGGAGCTGTTTTTT.

As for this clonotype: A junction boundary mismatches the germline segment, possibly from a read error. V is TRBV28 and J is TRBJ1-1; D perhaps matches TRBD1 (6 bases). This CDR3 is built from 13 residues. Germline V lookup: CDR1 MDHEN, CDR2 SYDVKM. The CDR3 nucleotides are TGTGCCACCATACAGGGAGTGAACATTGAAGCTTTCTTT. Amino acids: CATIQGVNIEAFF. Together with reference TRBV28 and TRBJ1-1, the CDR3 gives the full variable domain: DVKVTQSSRYLVKRTGEKVFLECVQDMDHENMFWYRQDPGLGLRLIYFSYDVKMKEKGDIPEGYSVSREKKERFSLILESASTNQTSMYLCATIQGVNIEAFFGQGTRLTVV.

The rearrangement links TRBV6-5 to TRBJ1-1; D gene ambiguous. Deletions cut 2 bases from V and 5 bases from J, with 3 bases between. Germline CDR1 is MNHEY and CDR2 is SVGAGI. The CDR3 is 11 residues long. CDR3 bases: TGTGCCAGCAGTTACCGTACTGAAGCTTTCTTT. It specifies CASSYRTEAFF.

This clonotype was recorded a few times. At one of its ends the junction is not consistent with the germline gene, which may arise from a read error. The chain joins TRBV20-1 to TRBJ1-1; D perhaps matches TRBD1 (5 bases). The CDR3 loop spans 12 amino acids. Per germline, CDR1 DFQATT and CDR2 SNEGSKA (reference sequence). The DNA of the CDR3 is TGCAGTGCTGTACGGGGGAACAATGAAGCTTTCTTT. It codes for CSAVRGNNEAFF.

A note on this clonotype: One end of the junction varies from germline; a read error may be responsible. The gene calls are TRBV29-1 and TRBJ2-1, with 8 bases fitting TRBD2. Germline lookup yields CDR1 SQVTM and CDR2 ANQGSEA. The CDR3 is 13 residues long. CDR3 sequence (DNA): TGCAGGGTTGGGGGGTTGACTAGCGACAAGCAGTTCTTC. As protein: CRVGGLTSDKQFF.

J is TRBJ2-1 and V is TRBV5-8; possible D gene TRBD2, 7 bases. Germline V gives CDR1 SGHTS, CDR2 YDEGEE. V shed 0 bases and J shed 12 bases, with 22 bases lying between them. The CDR3 consists of 16 residues. CDR3 nucleotide sequence: TGTGCCAGCAGCTTGGAAGGGGGGGCGGTTTACAGTGTGCAGTTCTTC. It encodes CASSLEGGAVYSVQFF.